Below are 9 T cell receptor beta chains sequenced from a single sample in a study of a mutant IDH1 vaccine in newly diagnosed glioma. Time point indicated: baseline, week 1 (first vaccination visit). Treatment of the sample: pre-vaccination baseline after standard-of-care therapy. Here immunoSEQ multiplex PCR was the method, and the copy in TCRdb shows in-frame clones only, minus some. This sample has over 80,000 clones; about 90% occur once, and the top ten carry roughly 0.58%. The sequencing here drew on PBMCs, taken from a glioma patient treated with radiotherapy, temozolomide or both. The receptor set was obtained from a woman in her 50s with glioma.

The J gene is TRBJ1-5, the V gene TRBV10-3, with TRBD1 matching over 7 bases. This CDR3 has 18 residues. Germline V gene data show CDR1 as ENHRY and CDR2 as SYGVKD. With 1 base clipped from V and 0 bases from J, the junction kept 9 bases outside the gene matches. CDR3 sequence reads: CAISEFTYRGNSNQPQHF. CDR3 bases: TGTGCCATCAGTGAGTTCACCTACAGGGGCAATAGCAATCAGCCCCAGCATTTT.

The chain combines TRBV5-1 with TRBJ2-3; TRBD1 matches at 8 bases. The germline CDR1 and CDR2 sequences are SGHRS and YFSETQ. With V trimmed by 4 bases and J by 1 base, 5 bases remained unmatched. This CDR3 has 15 amino acids. The CDR3: CASSQGAPGTDTQYF. The CDR3, as DNA: TGCGCCAGCAGCCAGGGGGCGCCCGGCACAGATACGCAGTATTTT.

The J gene is TRBJ2-3, the V gene TRBV13, with 9 bases that match TRBD1. CDR1 is PRHDT, CDR2 FYEKMQ, per germline (reference sequence). The junction had 12 bases not matched to a gene; V was cut back by 5 bases and J by 0 bases. The CDR3 covers 18 residues. The CDR3 spells CASSGQGREGSSTDTQYF. The CDR3 DNA reads TGTGCCAGCAGCGGACAGGGGAGGGAAGGCTCTAGCACAGATACGCAGTATTTT. Filled out from reference TRBV13 and TRBJ2-3, the complete variable domain reads AAGVIQSPRHLIKEKRETATLKCYPIPRHDTVYWYQQGPGQDPQFLISFYEKMQSDKGSIPDRFSAQQFSDYHSELNMSSLELGDSALYFCASSGQGREGSSTDTQYFGPGTRLTVL.

CDR3 in amino acids: CASSSGTQPYEQYF. As DNA, the CDR3 is TGTGCCAGCAGTTCCGGGACCCAACCCTACGAGCAGTACTTC. The rearrangement joins TRBV11-2 to TRBJ2-7; D could derive from TRBD1 or TRBD2 (5 bases each). Deletions cut 6 bases from V and 2 bases from J, with 14 bases between. The germline gives CDR1 SGHAT, CDR2 FQNNGV. The CDR3 length is 14 residues.

The rearrangement joins TRBV4-1 to TRBJ2-7; D is unresolved. Between the trimmed V and J ends, which lost 1 base and 2 bases, there was a span of 12 bases. CDR3 length equals 15 residues. CDR1 and CDR2 from the germline V gene are MGHRA and YSYEKL. The CDR3 DNA reads as TGCGCCAGCAGCCAAGGGGCGACTCAAACCTACGAGCAGTACTTC. Encoded protein: CASSQGATQTYEQYF.

The V and J genes are TRBV18 and TRBJ2-7; D is tentatively TRBD1 or TRBD2 (5 bases each). The CDR3 covers 14 residues. Trimming removed 2 bases at V and 3 bases at J, with 11 bases between. Germline loops: CDR1 KGHSH, CDR2 LQKENI. Written as DNA, the CDR3 is TGTGCCAGCTCACCAACGGGACCAATCTACGAGCAGTACTTC. As protein: CASSPTGPIYEQYF. Supplemented by reference TRBV18 and TRBJ2-7, the full variable domain reads NAGVMQNPRHLVRRRGQEARLRCSPMKGHSHVYWYRQLPEEGLKFMVYLQKENIIDESGMPKERFSAEFPKEGPSILRIQQVVRGDSAAYFCASSPTGPIYEQYFGPGTRLTVT.

V and J are TRBV28 and TRBJ2-7; the match to TRBD2 covers 7 bases. Per the germline V gene, CDR1 is MDHEN and CDR2 is SYDVKM. This CDR3 has 18 residues. The V gene end was trimmed by 6 bases and the J gene end by 0 bases; junction bases not matched to a gene: 17. The CDR3 DNA reads as TGTGCCAGCAGCCTACCCGGGACTAACTACTTACTCTCCTACGAGCAGTACTTC. Its protein is CASSLPGTNYLLSYEQYF.

V usage is TRBV5-5 and J usage is TRBJ2-1; D unresolved. CDR1 SGHKS and CDR2 YYEKEE come from the germline V gene (reference sequence). V was trimmed by 0 bases and J by 5 bases, leaving 3 bases between them. This CDR3 spans 12 amino acids. The CDR3 DNA follows: TGTGCCAGCAGCTTGGTGGACAATGAGCAGTTCTTC. This encodes CASSLVDNEQFF. The full variable domain, rest sourced from reference TRBV5-5 and TRBJ2-1, is DAGVTQSPTHLIKTRGQQVTLRCSPISGHKSVSWYQQVLGQGPQFIFQYYEKEERGRGNFPDRFSARQFPNYSSELNVNALLLGDSALYLCASSLVDNEQFFGPGTRLTVL.

The J gene is TRBJ1-5, the V gene TRBV25-1; 8 bases are shared with TRBD1. J gave up 6 bases and V 3 bases, and 4 bases lay outside the gene matches. Germline assignment: CDR1 MGHDK and CDR2 SYGVNS. The CDR3 has 14 residues. CDR3 nucleotides: TGTGCCAGCAGTGACCAGGGGGCCGGTCAGCCCCAGCATTTT. Translating it yields CASSDQGAGQPQHF.